This entry features one TCR beta chain sequence. One end of the junction does not line up with germline, which may come from a read error. The data were taken from a study of T-cell memory formation after mild COVID-19. TCRdb called the 5' RACE reads again in MiXCR, with one record for every CDR3 protein. This sample has about 540,000 distinct CDR3 sequences, with roughly 21% found just once. The sequence was obtained from an adult woman who had mild COVID-19 (a few samples of this study predate the infection). Cell type and time point are not known. Material for sequencing was PBMCs or a T cell subset sorted from them (not recorded which).

The CDR3 sequence: CASSQEGTGWLF. Here the CDR3 DNA reads TGCGCCAGCAGCCAAGAGGGGACAGGGTGGCTCTTC. This chain connects TRBV4-1 to TRBJ2-5; TRBD1 aligns across 9 bases. Looked up from germline, CDR1 is MGHRA and CDR2 is YSYEKL. The CDR3 has 12 amino acids.